These 19 T cell receptor beta chains were sequenced from one sample in a study of siplizumab effects on memory and regulatory T cells. This table comes from immunoSEQ multiplex PCR, and its TCRdb copy is limited to in-frame clones, with some not included. The data hold approximately 46,000 clones, with more than 85% observed a single time. Sequencing used CD8+ T cells sorted from blood. The receptors shown here come from a human donor in good health.

This clone occurred a few times. CDR3 DNA: TGCGCCAGCAGCCAAGTAAAGACAGGAAACACTGAAGCTTTCTTT. Translation gives CASSQVKTGNTEAFF. This chain links TRBV4-1 with TRBJ1-1, with TRBD1 as a possible D gene (6 bases). The CDR3 covers 15 residues. The ends were cut back, 1 base at V and 2 bases at J, with 11 bases in the middle. Germline V gene sequence: CDR1 MGHRA, CDR2 YSYEKL.

This chain connects TRBV5-4 to TRBJ2-1, with no clear D. The CDR3 has 12 residues. V lost 1 base, J lost 8 bases, and 7 bases lay in between. The germline CDR1 and CDR2 sequences are SGHNT and YYREEE (reference sequence). The CDR3, as DNA: TGTGCCAGCAGCTTGCAAGGCGATGAGCAGTTCTTC. Its translation is CASSLQGDEQFF.

The chain carries TRBV28 and TRBJ2-3, with D perhaps matching TRBD1 or TRBD2 (6 bases each). Between the trimmed V and J ends, which lost 6 bases and 0 bases, there was a span of 16 bases. Per the germline V gene, CDR1 is MDHEN and CDR2 is SYDVKM. This CDR3 has 16 amino acids. CDR3 region: CASSARGTRSTDTQYF. CDR3 nucleotide sequence: TGTGCCAGCAGCGCTCGGGGGACACGAAGCACAGATACGCAGTATTTT.

This clone showed up just once. The V and J genes are TRBV4-1 and TRBJ2-5; the match to TRBD2 covers 8 bases. The CDR3 is made up of 17 amino acids. After removal of 1 base from V and 2 bases from J, the junction contained 9 bases not matched to a gene. Germline V gene lookup returns CDR1 MGHRA and CDR2 YSYEKL. Here the CDR3 reads CASSQGSSGPLQETQYF. CDR3 in DNA: TGCGCCAGCAGCCAAGGATCTAGCGGGCCCTTACAAGAGACCCAGTACTTC.

V and J are TRBV2 and TRBJ1-1, with a tentative D call TRBD1 (5 bases). This CDR3 has 13 amino acids. The V end was cut by 4 bases, the J end by 4 bases, with 10 bases between. Germline V CDR1 and CDR2: SNHLY, FYNNEI. DNA for the CDR3: TGTGCCAGCAGTGCTGGGGCGGGCACTGAAGCTTTCTTT. Protein: CASSAGAGTEAFF.

This chain links TRBV7-9 with TRBJ2-1; 7 bases match TRBD2. CDR3 length: 16 residues. Unmatched junction bases numbered 16, after V lost 10 bases and J lost 4 bases. Per germline, CDR1 SEHNR and CDR2 FQNEAQ (reference sequence). Written as DNA, the CDR3 is TGTGCCATCGATAACCTAGGGAGGGATAGGTACAATGAGCAGTTCTTC. It is translated as CAIDNLGRDRYNEQFF.

The rearrangement joins TRBV9 to TRBJ1-5, with D perhaps matching TRBD1 (5 bases). This CDR3 contains 12 residues. CDR1 and CDR2 from the germline V gene are SGDLS and YYNGEE. The germline V and J ends were trimmed by 7 bases and 3 bases, with 8 bases remaining between them. Written as DNA, the CDR3 is TGTGCCAGCGGACAAATCAATCAGCCCCAGCATTTT. Translation: CASGQINQPQHF.

J is TRBJ2-1 and V is TRBV28, with 7 positions matching TRBD2. This CDR3 region has 14 residues. With 3 bases clipped from V and 5 bases from J, the junction kept 4 bases outside the gene matches. Per the germline V gene, CDR1 is MDHEN and CDR2 is SYDVKM. The CDR3: CASSFTGGDNEQFF. The CDR3 DNA is TGTGCCAGCAGTTTTACTGGGGGGGACAATGAGCAGTTCTTC.

The V call is TRBV19, the J call TRBJ2-7; the D gene is possibly TRBD1 (6 bases). Germline V gene lookup returns CDR1 LNHDA and CDR2 SQIVND (reference sequence). The CDR3 covers 14 residues. V lost 10 bases, J lost 5 bases, and 21 bases lay in between. The CDR3 here is CATKPPGTIHEQYF. The CDR3 coding sequence is TGTGCCACGAAGCCACCCGGGACAATCCACGAGCAGTACTTC.

The chain joins TRBV30 to TRBJ2-7, with 8 bases fitting TRBD1. The CDR3 runs to 14 residues. Germline V gene sequence: CDR1 GTSNPN, CDR2 SVGIG (reference sequence). The junction had 7 bases not matched to a gene; V was cut back by 3 bases and J by 3 bases. Here the CDR3 DNA reads TGTGCCTGGAGGGATCCGGGACAGGTCTACGAGCAGTACTTC. It encodes CAWRDPGQVYEQYF.

The rearrangement links TRBV7-2 to TRBJ2-2; TRBD2 might be the D (6 bases). Trimming removed 5 bases at V and 8 bases at J, with 15 bases between. Germline V gives CDR1 SGHTA, CDR2 FQGNSA. The CDR3 covers 14 residues. The DNA of the CDR3 is TGTGCCAGCAGCATTACTAGCTTATCGGGGGAGCTGTTTTTT. Its translation is CASSITSLSGELFF.

V usage is TRBV11-2 and J usage is TRBJ2-5; D ambiguous. The length of the CDR3 is 14 residues. Germline values: CDR1 SGHAT, CDR2 FQNNGV. Trimming left V 6 bases short and J 1 base short, with 12 bases between. The CDR3 nucleotides are TGTGCCAGCAGTCCTGTCCAGACCCAAGAGACCCAGTACTTC. Amino acids: CASSPVQTQETQYF.

The CDR3 region is CASSLREGTYNEQFF. As DNA, the CDR3 is TGTGCCAGCAGCCTACGGGAGGGCACCTACAATGAGCAGTTCTTC. The chain joins TRBV7-9 to TRBJ2-1, with TRBD2 matching over 8 bases. Germline V lookup: CDR1 SEHNR, CDR2 FQNEAQ (reference sequence). V shed 5 bases and J 2 bases; nucleotides not matched to a gene: 5. The CDR3 is 15 amino acids.

V gene TRBV15 combines with J gene TRBJ1-4; tentative D call: TRBD1 (6 bases). The germline V and J ends were trimmed by 1 base and 4 bases, with 10 bases remaining between them. Germline CDR1 is LNHNV and CDR2 is YYDKDF (reference sequence). The CDR3 contains 15 residues. CDR3 bases: TGTGCCACCAGCAGAGCCCAGGGGTATAATGAAAAACTGTTTTTT. Its translation: CATSRAQGYNEKLFF.

This clone was found once. The chain joins TRBV27 to TRBJ1-1; D remains unclear. V was shortened by 4 bases and J by 10 bases, with 13 bases between the two germline ends. CDR1 and CDR2 from the germline V gene are MNHEY and SMNVEV (reference sequence). The CDR3 consists of 12 residues. The CDR3 bases are TGTGCCAGCAGTTCCCCGGCACGGGGAGCTTTCTTT. This encodes CASSSPARGAFF.

This chain joins TRBV11-3 and TRBJ2-3, with D hard to call. Germline lookup yields CDR1 SGHNT and CDR2 YENEEA. The CDR3 covers 13 residues. The germline V and J ends were trimmed by 5 bases and 2 bases, with 8 bases remaining between them. The CDR3 coding sequence is TGTGCCAGCAGCCGGGTTTTCACAGATACGCAGTATTTT. Its translation: CASSRVFTDTQYF.

The chain has TRBV11-2 and TRBJ2-1; D possibly corresponds to TRBD1 (5 bases). V lost 3 bases and J lost 2, with 11 bases in between. From germline, CDR1 is SGHAT and CDR2 FQNNGV. The CDR3 sequence is 15 residues long. The chain's CDR3 is CASSFRQFAYNEQFF. The CDR3 bases are TGTGCCAGCAGCTTTAGACAGTTCGCCTACAATGAGCAGTTCTTC. The variable domain in full, completed from reference TRBV11-2 and TRBJ2-1, reads EAGVAQSPRYKIIEKRQSVAFWCNPISGHATLYWYQQILGQGPKLLIQFQNNGVVDDSQLPKDRFSAERLKGVDSTLKIQPAKLEDSAVYLCASSFRQFAYNEQFFGPGTRLTVL.

This clone was found once. V and J are TRBV19 and TRBJ2-5; 9 bases line up with TRBD2. The CDR3 consists of 19 residues. The germline V gene has CDR1 LNHDA and CDR2 SQIVND (reference sequence). With V trimmed by 3 bases and J by 4 bases, 18 bases remained unmatched. DNA for the CDR3: TGTGCCAGTAGTATTCCGTTGAGTAGCGGGAGAGGTCCAGGAGAGACCCAGTACTTC. This encodes CASSIPLSSGRGPGETQYF.

The rearrangement links TRBV5-6 to TRBJ2-1; perhaps TRBD2 as D (5 bases). The CDR3 has 13 amino acids. Germline V gene lookup returns CDR1 SGHDT and CDR2 YYEEEE. Deletions cut 4 bases from V and 6 bases from J, with 11 bases between. CDR3 coding DNA: TGTGCCAGCAGCCCGGACTGGTTCAATGAGCAGTTCTTC. Its protein is CASSPDWFNEQFF.